This T cell receptor (beta chain) emerged from a study of vaccination and CD4 T cells after COVID-19. Regarding treatment: roughly ten-day PBMC culture with coronavirus spike peptide pools or control peptides (ViraFEST assay). An Oncomine TCR Beta short-read assay was used to sequence the DNA from cultured CD4+ T cells. Extraction of genomic DNA was performed on cultured CD4+ T cells. TCRdb reprocessed the PCR reads with MiXCR, giving one entry per CDR3 protein. Of about 20,000 distinct CDR3 sequences listed, around 53% were seen once; the top ten hold around a sixth. The CDR3 is 19 residues long. Trimming at V came to 5 bases and at J to 2 bases, leaving 16 bases not matched to a gene. The germline gives CDR1 DFQATT, CDR2 SNEGSKA (reference sequence). Broader study findings: Convalescent patient numbers were relatively low, with no early post-infection timepoints.

As to this clonotype: Its antigen is unidentified.

Material for sequencing was CD4+ T cells from blood, cultured in vitro. This receptor was taken from a human donor who had recovered from COVID-19. The rearrangement joins TRBV20-1 to TRBJ2-5; 14 bases match TRBD2. DNA of the CDR3: TGCAGTGCTCAAACGATCGGACTAGCGGGGGGAGGTGGTCAAGAGACCCAGTACTTC. Protein: CSAQTIGLAGGGGQETQYF.